The next 5 T cell receptor beta chains were all read from a single sample in a study of cytomegalovirus exposure and HLA in healthy donors. A multiplex PCR was run with 60 Vbeta primers and 13 Jbeta primers. Method: immunoSEQ multiplex PCR; TCRdb's copy keeps in-frame clones and lacks some. The sample records about 120,000 clones, about 80% being singletons. Specimen: PBMCs. These receptors were taken from a human donor in good health.

The CDR3 DNA reads TGTGCCAGCAGTCCTATGGGACAGGTGATCAATGAGCAGTTCTTC. Its translation is CASSPMGQVINEQFF. The genes are TRBV5-4 and TRBJ2-1; the match to TRBD1 covers 8 bases. CDR1 and CDR2 from the germline V gene are SGHNT and YYREEE (reference sequence). V was pared by 5 bases and J by 6 bases, with 10 bases of the junction left unmatched. CDR3 size: 15 residues.

V and J are TRBV5-1 and TRBJ2-1; 13 bases align to TRBD2. From germline, CDR1 is SGHRS and CDR2 YFSETQ. The ends lost 1 base at V and 5 bases at J; junction bases unmatched: 3. CDR3 size: 16 residues. The CDR3 region is CASSLPGTSGNNEQFF. CDR3 nucleotide sequence: TGCGCCAGCAGCTTGCCCGGGACTAGCGGGAACAATGAGCAGTTCTTC.

V is TRBV27 and J is TRBJ1-2; 8 bases map to TRBD1. The germline V gene encodes CDR1 MNHEY and CDR2 SMNVEV (reference sequence). This CDR3 has 13 amino acids. V shed 8 bases and J 3 bases; nucleotides not matched to a gene: 5. The CDR3 sequence is CASRMDRDYGYTF. In DNA form, the CDR3 reads TGTGCCAGCCGGATGGACAGGGACTATGGCTACACCTTC.

The table lists this clone with a few counts. The J gene is TRBJ2-2, the V gene TRBV18; TRBD2 is a possible D gene (5 bases). The CDR3 sequence is 15 residues long. In germline, CDR1 is KGHSH, CDR2 LQKENI. The V and J ends lost 0 bases and 10 bases respectively, with 15 bases between them. The CDR3 here is CASSPPSVLGAELFF. In DNA, the CDR3 is TGTGCCAGCTCACCACCGTCGGTCCTGGGAGCGGAGCTGTTTTTT.

CDR3 sequence reads: CASSLVGATTNEKLFF. CDR3 nucleotides: TGTGCCAGCAGCTTAGTGGGGGCAACAACTAATGAAAAACTGTTTTTT. The genes are TRBV7-6 and TRBJ1-4; a possible D gene is TRBD1 (6 bases). V lost 1 base and J 0 bases, leaving 9 bases between the germline ends. The CDR3 is 16 amino acids. From germline, CDR1 is SGHVS and CDR2 FNYEAQ. The entire variable domain, with the rest obtained from reference TRBV7-6 and TRBJ1-4, is as follows: GAGVSQSPRYKVTKRGQDVALRCDPISGHVSLYWYRQALGQGPEFLTYFNYEAQQDKSGLPNDRFSAERPEGSISTLTIQRTEQRDSAMYRCASSLVGATTNEKLFFGSGTQLSVL.